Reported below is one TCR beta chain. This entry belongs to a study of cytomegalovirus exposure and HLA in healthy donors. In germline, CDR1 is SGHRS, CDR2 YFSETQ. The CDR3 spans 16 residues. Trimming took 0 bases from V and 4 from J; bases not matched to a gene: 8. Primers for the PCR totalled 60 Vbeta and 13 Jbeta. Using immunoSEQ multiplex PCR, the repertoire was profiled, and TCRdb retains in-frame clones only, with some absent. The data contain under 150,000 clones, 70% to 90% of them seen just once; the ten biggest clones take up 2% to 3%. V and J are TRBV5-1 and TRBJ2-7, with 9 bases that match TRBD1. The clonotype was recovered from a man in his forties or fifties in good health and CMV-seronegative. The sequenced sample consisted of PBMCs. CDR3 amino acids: CASSLGVGDRVYEQYF. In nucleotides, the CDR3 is TGCGCCAGCAGCTTGGGAGTCGGGGACAGGGTTTACGAGCAGTACTTC.